Each of the 11 T cell receptor beta chains below was sequenced from the same sample in a study of CD8+ T cells in alopecia areata. Sequencing used cDNA as its template, made by extracting RNA and reverse transcribing it. Profiling relied on immunoSEQ multiplex PCR, and the TCRdb table lists in-frame clones only, not all of them. The sample yields 200,000 or so clones, approximately 47% seen once. As for treatment: oral pan-JAK inhibitor, 5-10 mg twice daily. The specimen was CD4+ T cells sorted from blood, collected at roughly week 38, from a patient treated with tofacitinib. All receptors derive from a human donor with alopecia areata.

Only a few counts were recorded for this clone. The rearrangement joins TRBV19 to TRBJ2-5; 11 bases are a match to TRBD2. Looked up from germline, CDR1 is LNHDA and CDR2 is SQIVND (reference sequence). The CDR3 covers 16 residues. V dropped 6 bases and J dropped 3; count of bases not matched to a gene: 9. The CDR3 coding sequence is TGTGCCAGTAGATCCGGGACTAGCGGCCGCGAAGAGACCCAGTACTTC. The encoded protein is CASRSGTSGREETQYF.

The chain combines TRBV7-2 with TRBJ1-2; D is perhaps TRBD1 (5 bases). V was trimmed by 1 base and J by 8 bases, leaving 11 bases between them. This CDR3 region has 13 residues. Germline V gives CDR1 SGHTA, CDR2 FQGNSA. The DNA for the CDR3 is TGTGCCAGCAGCTTAGTGGGGGATTACGGCTACACCTTC. This codes for CASSLVGDYGYTF. The full variable domain, rest sourced from reference TRBV7-2 and TRBJ1-2, is GAGVSQSPSNKVTEKGKDVELRCDPISGHTALYWYRQSLGQGLEFLIYFQGNSAPDKSGLPSDRFSAERTGGSVSTLTIQRTQQEDSAVYLCASSLVGDYGYTFGSGTRLTVV.

CDR3 in DNA: TGCAGCGCTCAAGTGTACAATGAGCAGTTCTTC. It specifies CSAQVYNEQFF. V and J are TRBV29-1 and TRBJ2-1; no clear D gene. The V end lost 7 bases, the J end lost 4 bases, and 8 bases lay between the germline ends. The germline V gene has CDR1 SQVTM and CDR2 ANQGSEA. The CDR3 has 11 amino acids.

The rearrangement joins TRBV15 to TRBJ2-1; D gene uncertain. The V gene's germline CDR1 is LNHNV and CDR2 YYDKDF (reference sequence). V lost 8 bases and J lost 3, with 11 bases in between. The CDR3 covers 13 residues. CDR3 sequence reads: CATRAPGYNEQFF. CDR3 nucleotides: TGTGCCACCCGGGCCCCGGGCTACAATGAGCAGTTCTTC.

Points on this clone: A read error may explain this, as a much larger clone is one base away. The chain has TRBV27 and TRBJ2-3, with D hard to call. The V and J ends lost 6 bases and 5 bases respectively, with 6 bases between them. The CDR3 consists of 11 residues. Germline CDR1 reads MNHEY; CDR2 reads SMNVEV (reference sequence). The CDR3 loop reads CASSHRDTQYF. The CDR3 DNA reads as TGTGCCAGCAGCCACAGAGATACGCAGTATTTT.

V is TRBV9 and J is TRBJ1-4; D is ambiguous. V was cut by 1 base and J by 6 bases, with 16 bases left in between. This CDR3 is built from 16 residues. The germline gives CDR1 SGDLS, CDR2 YYNGEE. The CDR3 DNA sequence: TGTGCCAGCAGCGTACTGTGTACAGAGGAATATGAAAAACTGTTTTTT. Its protein product is CASSVLCTEEYEKLFF.

The CDR3, as DNA: TGTGCCAGCAGCCCCGACGCGGCTCGCACTGAAGCTTTCTTT. Its translation: CASSPDAARTEAFF. The chain links TRBV7-2 to TRBJ1-1; D is uncertain. V lost 5 bases, J lost 4 bases, and 14 bases lay in between. This CDR3 comprises 14 residues. Germline V gives CDR1 SGHTA, CDR2 FQGNSA.

J is TRBJ1-5 and V is TRBV27; perhaps TRBD1 as D (6 bases). Germline values: CDR1 MNHEY, CDR2 SMNVEV (reference sequence). V was pared by 6 bases and J by 4 bases, with 16 bases between. The CDR3 loop spans 15 amino acids. The CDR3 spells CASRSTGSGNQPQHF. The DNA of the CDR3 is TGTGCCAGCAGGTCTACAGGGAGCGGGAATCAGCCCCAGCATTTT.

This clone was counted once. The chain is built from TRBV5-1 and TRBJ1-4, with 9 bases lining up with TRBD1. J gave up 5 bases and V 5 bases, and 1 base lay outside the gene matches. Germline values: CDR1 SGHRS, CDR2 YFSETQ. The CDR3 consists of 13 residues. CDR3 in amino acids: CASSGTGNEKLFF. DNA for the CDR3: TGCGCCAGCAGTGGGACAGGGAATGAAAAACTGTTTTTT.

The rearrangement links TRBV7-9 to TRBJ2-7, with TRBD1 matching over 10 bases. This CDR3 has 16 residues. After removal of 5 bases from V and 7 bases from J, the junction contained 14 bases not matched to a gene. Germline CDR1 is SEHNR and CDR2 is FQNEAQ (reference sequence). The CDR3 DNA reads as TGTGCCAGCAGCGGTCAGAGGGGACAGGGGCCCTGGGAGCAGTACTTC. Translated: CASSGQRGQGPWEQYF.

In this sample, this clone turned up a few times. CDR3 residues: CASSPLASGDEQYF. CDR3 nucleotide sequence: TGTGCCAGCAGCCCACTAGCGTCCGGAGACGAGCAGTACTTC. This chain connects TRBV2 to TRBJ2-7; 7 nucleotides line up with TRBD2. V trimming: 6 bases; J trimming: 5 bases; junction bases outside the gene matches: 10. From germline, CDR1 is SNHLY and CDR2 FYNNEI. This CDR3 region has 14 residues.